The 3 T cell receptor beta chains given below trace back to one sample, sequenced in a study of cytomegalovirus exposure and HLA in healthy donors. Profiling relied on immunoSEQ multiplex PCR, and the TCRdb table lists in-frame clones only, not all of them. This table has some 330,000 clones, 70% to 90% appearing once. The sequenced material came from PBMCs. Receptor source: a woman under 30 in good health and CMV-seronegative.

This rearrangement joins TRBV7-2 to TRBJ1-2; 7 bases match TRBD1. This CDR3 comprises 14 residues. Trimming removed 1 base from V and 5 bases from J; junction bases left unmatched: 4. In germline, CDR1 is SGHTA, CDR2 FQGNSA. The DNA of the CDR3 is TGTGCCAGCAGCTTAGGGGCAGGGGGGTATGGCTACACCTTC. This translates into CASSLGAGGYGYTF.

The CDR3 DNA sequence: TGTGCCAGCAGCTCAGCGGGGATGCAAGAGACCCAGTACTTC. This translates into CASSSAGMQETQYF. The V gene is TRBV13, the J gene TRBJ2-5, with TRBD2 identical over 7 bases. Germline-derived CDR1 and CDR2 are PRHDT and FYEKMQ (reference sequence). This CDR3 spans 14 amino acids. V shed 4 bases, J shed 2 bases, and the junction held 4 bases outside the gene matches.

This clone showed up just a few times. V and J are TRBV30 and TRBJ1-1; D unclear. Trimming left V 0 bases short and J 4 bases short, with 9 bases between. The CDR3 runs to 13 residues. CDR1 and CDR2 from the germline V gene are GTSNPN and SVGIG (reference sequence). CDR3 DNA sequence: TGTGCCTGGAGTGTACGGGGAGCCACTGAAGCTTTCTTT. This gives the protein CAWSVRGATEAFF.